This is a list of T cell receptor beta chains from one sample in a study of yellow fever vaccine responses in identical twins. TCRdb reanalysed the RT-PCR reads using MiXCR and keeps one entry per CDR3 protein. The data contain about 19,000 distinct CDR3 sequences, 65% to 75% of them singletons. The material sequenced was T cells from blood (PBMCs), unsorted or a sorted subset (not recorded which), taken before or after yellow fever vaccination (not recorded which). The receptors derive from a young woman who received the yellow fever vaccine. CDR3s include the opening cysteine and the closing phenylalanine or tryptophan. The D gene is left open where the match is weak. Only some rows state a clone size, as once, few, many or a class for expanded clones.

cdr3_aa: CASSLPSTGSEQYF
cdr3_nt: TGTGCCAGCAGTTTACCGTCAACAGGGTCTGAGCAGTACTTC
j_call: TRBJ2-7
clone_size: .
v_call: TRBV28
d_call: .

cdr3_aa: CASSEVGGTQYF
cdr3_nt: TGTGCCAGCAGTGAAGTGGGAGGGACCCAGTACTTC
j_call: TRBJ2-5
clone_size: .
v_call: TRBV6-1
d_call: .

cdr3_aa: CASSAGRGTGELFF
cdr3_nt: TGCGCCAGCAGTGCCGGCAGGGGAACCGGGGAGCTGTTTTTT
j_call: TRBJ2-2
clone_size: .
v_call: TRBV10-1
d_call: .

cdr3_aa: CASSLMGRSYNEQFF
cdr3_nt: TGTGCCAGCAGCTTAATGGGACGGTCCTACAATGAGCAGTTCTTC
j_call: TRBJ2-1
clone_size: .
v_call: TRBV11-1
d_call: .

cdr3_aa: CASRRRALLAGGVNEQFF
cdr3_nt: TGTGCCAGCAGACGACGCGCCCTACTAGCGGGGGGCGTCAATGAGCAGTTCTTC
j_call: TRBJ2-1
clone_size: .
v_call: TRBV6-1
d_call: TRBD2

cdr3_aa: CASSYSRTGFSQPQHF
cdr3_nt: TGTGCCAGCAGTTACTCTCGGACAGGGTTTTCTCAGCCCCAGCATTTT
j_call: TRBJ1-5
clone_size: few
v_call: TRBV6-2/TRBV6-3
d_call: TRBD1

cdr3_aa: CASSPSGDTEAFF
cdr3_nt: TGTGCCAGCAGCCCTTCAGGGGACACTGAAGCTTTCTTT
j_call: TRBJ1-1
clone_size: .
v_call: TRBV7-9
d_call: .

cdr3_aa: CASSESRGNSPLHF
cdr3_nt: TGTGCCAGCAGTGAGAGCAGGGGTAATTCACCCCTCCACTTT
j_call: TRBJ1-6
clone_size: .
v_call: TRBV2
d_call: .

cdr3_aa: CASSSGLAGRSGELFF
cdr3_nt: TGTGCCAGCAGCTCGGGACTAGCTGGGAGGTCCGGGGAGCTGTTTTTT
j_call: TRBJ2-2
clone_size: .
v_call: TRBV11-3
d_call: TRBD2

cdr3_aa: CSVELAGEPSTDTQYF
cdr3_nt: TGCAGCGTCGAACTAGCGGGTGAACCTAGCACAGATACGCAGTATTTT
j_call: TRBJ2-3
clone_size: .
v_call: TRBV29-1
d_call: TRBD2

cdr3_aa: CASSTTETYNEQFF
cdr3_nt: TGTGCCAGTAGTACCACGGAAACCTACAATGAGCAGTTCTTC
j_call: TRBJ2-1
clone_size: .
v_call: TRBV19
d_call: .

cdr3_aa: CASSLERRSSGNTIYF
cdr3_nt: TGTGCCAGCAGCTTAGAACGGCGATCCTCTGGAAACACCATATATTTT
j_call: TRBJ1-3
clone_size: .
v_call: TRBV11-3
d_call: .

cdr3_aa: CATSRVRGTSFSGNTIYF
cdr3_nt: TGTGCCACCAGCAGAGTACGGGGGACGTCCTTCTCTGGAAACACCATATATTTT
j_call: TRBJ1-3
clone_size: .
v_call: TRBV15
d_call: .

cdr3_aa: CASSPGGTDTQYF
cdr3_nt: TGTGCCAGCTCACCAGGGGGCACAGATACGCAGTATTTT
j_call: TRBJ2-3
clone_size: .
v_call: TRBV18
d_call: .

cdr3_aa: CSVRRGISGNTIYF
cdr3_nt: TGCAGTGTTAGAAGGGGAATCTCTGGAAACACCATATATTTT
j_call: TRBJ1-3
clone_size: .
v_call: TRBV20-1
d_call: .

cdr3_aa: CSHMGLAIGEQFF
cdr3_nt: TGCAGCCACATGGGACTAGCTATTGGTGAGCAGTTCTTC
j_call: TRBJ2-1
clone_size: few
v_call: TRBV29-1
d_call: TRBD2

cdr3_aa: CASSAGQGNAFF
cdr3_nt: TGCGCCAGCAGCGCCGGACAGGGGAATGCTTTCTTT
j_call: TRBJ1-1
clone_size: .
v_call: TRBV5-1
d_call: TRBD1

cdr3_aa: CAKGLAEIMSSYNEQFF
cdr3_nt: TGTGCCAAAGGACTAGCGGAAATAATGAGCTCCTACAATGAGCAGTTCTTC
j_call: TRBJ2-1
clone_size: few
v_call: TRBV10-3
d_call: TRBD2

cdr3_aa: CASSSPNTGSYEQYF
cdr3_nt: TGTGCCAGCAGCTCCCCAAATACAGGGAGCTACGAGCAGTACTTC
j_call: TRBJ2-7
clone_size: .
v_call: TRBV13
d_call: .

cdr3_aa: CASKVVGGSYNEQFF
cdr3_nt: TGTGCCAGCAAAGTAGTGGGGGGCTCCTACAATGAGCAGTTCTTC
j_call: TRBJ2-1
clone_size: .
v_call: TRBV28
d_call: .

cdr3_aa: CASSQGFRGGYTF
cdr3_nt: TGTGCCAGCAGCCAAGGTTTCAGAGGGGGCTACACCTTC
j_call: TRBJ1-2
clone_size: .
v_call: TRBV6-1
d_call: .

cdr3_aa: CASSPADRGNTDTQYF
cdr3_nt: TGCGCCAGCAGCCCTGCGGACAGGGGGAACACAGATACGCAGTATTTT
j_call: TRBJ2-3
clone_size: few
v_call: TRBV4-1
d_call: TRBD1

cdr3_aa: CASSHPTGIAYEQYF
cdr3_nt: TGTGCCAGCAGTCACCCTACAGGCATTGCCTACGAGCAGTACTTC
j_call: TRBJ2-7
clone_size: once
v_call: TRBV28
d_call: .

cdr3_aa: CASSLERSYNEQFF
cdr3_nt: TGTGCCAGCAGCTTGGAGCGTAGCTACAATGAGCAGTTCTTC
j_call: TRBJ2-1
clone_size: once
v_call: TRBV5-5
d_call: .

cdr3_aa: CASSQAQTGKSYNEQFF
cdr3_nt: TGTGCCAGCAGCCAAGCACAGACAGGGAAGTCCTACAATGAGCAGTTCTTC
j_call: TRBJ2-1
clone_size: .
v_call: TRBV14
d_call: TRBD1

cdr3_aa: CSARDPSAGSYEQYF
cdr3_nt: TGCAGTGCTAGAGATCCTAGCGCGGGCTCCTACGAGCAGTACTTC
j_call: TRBJ2-7
clone_size: few
v_call: TRBV20-1
d_call: .

cdr3_aa: CASSFSDREDGYTF
cdr3_nt: TGTGCCAGCAGTTTTTCCGACAGGGAGGATGGCTACACCTTC
j_call: TRBJ1-2
clone_size: .
v_call: TRBV12-3/TRBV12-4
d_call: TRBD1

cdr3_aa: CASSEILTGWNYGYTF
cdr3_nt: TGTGCCAGCAGTGAAATCTTGACAGGGTGGAACTATGGCTACACCTTC
j_call: TRBJ1-2
clone_size: .
v_call: TRBV2
d_call: TRBD1

cdr3_aa: CASSFEVSGSPRKELFF
cdr3_nt: TGTGCCAGCAGTTTTGAGGTGTCGGGGTCTCCTCGTAAGGAGCTGTTTTTT
j_call: TRBJ2-2
clone_size: .
v_call: TRBV28
d_call: .

cdr3_aa: CASSLLSSGGGYNEQFF
cdr3_nt: TGTGCCAGCAGCCTATTGTCTAGCGGGGGGGGCTACAATGAGCAGTTCTTC
j_call: TRBJ2-1
clone_size: .
v_call: TRBV14
d_call: TRBD2

cdr3_aa: CASSHRTSGRGYEQFF
cdr3_nt: TGTGCCAGCAGCCACCGGACTAGCGGGAGAGGATATGAGCAGTTCTTC
j_call: TRBJ2-1
clone_size: few
v_call: TRBV13
d_call: TRBD2

cdr3_aa: CATSSPNGGPYNEQFF
cdr3_nt: TGTGCCACCTCGTCCCCAAACGGCGGGCCCTACAATGAGCAGTTCTTC
j_call: TRBJ2-1
clone_size: .
v_call: TRBV18
d_call: .

cdr3_aa: CASSPRTGGGSGANVLTF
cdr3_nt: TGTGCCAGCAGCCCCCGGACAGGGGGCGGCTCTGGGGCCAACGTCCTGACTTTC
j_call: TRBJ2-6
clone_size: .
v_call: TRBV7-3
d_call: TRBD1